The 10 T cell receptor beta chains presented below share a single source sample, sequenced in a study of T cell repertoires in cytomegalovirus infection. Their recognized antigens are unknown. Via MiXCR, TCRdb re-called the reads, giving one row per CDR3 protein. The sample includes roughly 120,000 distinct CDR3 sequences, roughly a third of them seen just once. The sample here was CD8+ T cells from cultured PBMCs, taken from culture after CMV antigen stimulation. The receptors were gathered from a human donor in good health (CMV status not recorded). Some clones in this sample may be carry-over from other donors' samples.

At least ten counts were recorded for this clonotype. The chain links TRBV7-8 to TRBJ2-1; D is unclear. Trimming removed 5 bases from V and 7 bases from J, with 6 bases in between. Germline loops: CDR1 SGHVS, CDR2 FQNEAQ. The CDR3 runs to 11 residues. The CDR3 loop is CASSPGNEQFF. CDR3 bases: TGTGCCAGCAGCCCCGGTAATGAGCAGTTCTTC. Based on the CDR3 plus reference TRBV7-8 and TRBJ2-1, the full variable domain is GAGVSQSPRYKVAKRGQDVALRCDPISGHVSLFWYQQALGQGPEFLTYFQNEAQLDKSGLPSDRFFAERPEGSVSTLKIQRTQQEDSAVYLCASSPGNEQFFGPGTRLTVL.

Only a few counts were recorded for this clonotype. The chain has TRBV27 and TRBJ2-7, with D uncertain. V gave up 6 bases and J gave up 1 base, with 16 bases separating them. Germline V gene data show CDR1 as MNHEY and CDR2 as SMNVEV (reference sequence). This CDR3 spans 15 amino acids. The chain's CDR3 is CASSPFLPRSYEQYF. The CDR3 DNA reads TGTGCCAGCAGCCCGTTTCTTCCCAGATCCTACGAGCAGTACTTC.

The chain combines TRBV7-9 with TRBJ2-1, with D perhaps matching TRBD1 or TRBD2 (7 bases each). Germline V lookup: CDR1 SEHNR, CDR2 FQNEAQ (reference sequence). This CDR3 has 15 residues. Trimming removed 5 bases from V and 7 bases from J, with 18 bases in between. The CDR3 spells CASSQGGQWWNEQFF. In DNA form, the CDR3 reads TGTGCCAGCAGCCAGGGGGGGCAGTGGTGGAATGAGCAGTTCTTC.

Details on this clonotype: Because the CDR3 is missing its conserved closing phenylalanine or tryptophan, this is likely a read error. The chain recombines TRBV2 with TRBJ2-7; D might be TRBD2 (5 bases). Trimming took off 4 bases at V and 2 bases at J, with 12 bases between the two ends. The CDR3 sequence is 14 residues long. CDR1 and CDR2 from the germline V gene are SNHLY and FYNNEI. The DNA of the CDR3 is TGTGCCAGCAGTGTCGGGAACCGTGCCTACGAGCAGTACTAC. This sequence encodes CASSVGNRAYEQYY.

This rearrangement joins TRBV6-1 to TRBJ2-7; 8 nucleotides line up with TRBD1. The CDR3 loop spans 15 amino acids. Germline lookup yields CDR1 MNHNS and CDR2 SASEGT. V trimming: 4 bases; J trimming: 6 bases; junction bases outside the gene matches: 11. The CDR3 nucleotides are TGTGCCAGCAGTGTGCAGAGTTGGACAGGGTCCGAGCAGTACTTC. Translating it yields CASSVQSWTGSEQYF.

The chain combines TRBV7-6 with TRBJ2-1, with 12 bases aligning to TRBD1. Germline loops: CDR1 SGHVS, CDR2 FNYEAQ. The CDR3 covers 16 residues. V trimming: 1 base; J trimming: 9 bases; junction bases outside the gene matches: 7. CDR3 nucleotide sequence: TGTGCCAGCAGCTTAGGGCCGGGACAGGGGGCGGGTGAGCAGTTCTTC. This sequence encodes CASSLGPGQGAGEQFF. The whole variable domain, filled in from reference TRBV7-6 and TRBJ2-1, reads GAGVSQSPRYKVTKRGQDVALRCDPISGHVSLYWYRQALGQGPEFLTYFNYEAQQDKSGLPNDRFSAERPEGSISTLTIQRTEQRDSAMYRCASSLGPGQGAGEQFFGPGTRLTVL.

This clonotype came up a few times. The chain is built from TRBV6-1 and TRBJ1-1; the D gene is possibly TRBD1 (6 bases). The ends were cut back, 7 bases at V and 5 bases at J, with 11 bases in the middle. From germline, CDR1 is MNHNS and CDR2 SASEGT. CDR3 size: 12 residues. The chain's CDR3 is CASKQGGTEAFF. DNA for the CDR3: TGTGCCAGCAAACAGGGTGGGACTGAAGCTTTCTTT.

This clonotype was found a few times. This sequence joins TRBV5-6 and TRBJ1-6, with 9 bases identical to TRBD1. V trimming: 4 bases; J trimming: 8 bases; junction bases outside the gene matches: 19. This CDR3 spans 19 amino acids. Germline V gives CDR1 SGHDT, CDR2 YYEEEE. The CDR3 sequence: CASSLRGGTGSFLDSPLHF. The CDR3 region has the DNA TGTGCCAGCAGCCTTCGGGGCGGGACAGGGAGCTTTTTGGATTCACCCCTCCACTTT.

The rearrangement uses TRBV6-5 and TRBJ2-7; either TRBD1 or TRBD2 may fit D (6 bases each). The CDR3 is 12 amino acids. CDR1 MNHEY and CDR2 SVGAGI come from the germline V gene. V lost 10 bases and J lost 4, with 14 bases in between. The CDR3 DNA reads TGTGCCACGTCCGGGGGACAATACGAGCAGTACTTC. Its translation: CATSGGQYEQYF.

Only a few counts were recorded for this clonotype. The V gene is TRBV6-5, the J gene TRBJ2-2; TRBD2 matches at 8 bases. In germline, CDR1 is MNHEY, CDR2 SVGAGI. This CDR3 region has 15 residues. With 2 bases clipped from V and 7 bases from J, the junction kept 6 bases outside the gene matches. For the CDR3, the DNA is TGTGCCAGCAGTTACCGGGCGGGGGGTCACGGGGAGCTGTTTTTT. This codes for CASSYRAGGHGELFF.